These 23 T cell receptor beta chains were all obtained from the same sample, sequenced in a study of blood T cell repertoires in COVID-19. Data came from immunoSEQ multiplex PCR; TCRdb stores just in-frame clones and leaves some out. The table includes about 260,000 clones, 88% detected once. What was sequenced was peripheral blood. The receptors originated from a human donor in a cohort sampled during active COVID-19.

V is TRBV25-1 and J is TRBJ1-2; TRBD1 is a possible D gene (5 bases). Germline CDR1 is MGHDK and CDR2 is SYGVNS. Trimming cost V 1 base and J 3 bases, with 9 bases left between them. The CDR3 is made up of 14 amino acids. The CDR3: CASSEFKGHYGYTF. CDR3 DNA: TGTGCCAGCAGTGAATTCAAGGGGCACTATGGCTACACCTTC.

V gene TRBV6-2 or TRBV6-3 combines with J gene TRBJ2-3, with D unresolved. Trimming took 2 bases from V and 1 from J, leaving 16 bases between them. Germline V gene sequence: CDR1 MNHEY, CDR2 SVGEGT. The CDR3 spans 17 residues. The CDR3 DNA reads TGTGCCAGCAGTTACCGACTCACCTTAGGTGGCACAGATACGCAGTATTTT. Amino acids: CASSYRLTLGGTDTQYF.

This clone appeared a single time. This chain links TRBV9 with TRBJ1-2; D is unresolved. The CDR3 has 13 residues. Germline V gene lookup returns CDR1 SGDLS and CDR2 YYNGEE. Trimming cost V 3 bases and J 1 base, with 7 bases left between them. The DNA of the CDR3 is TGTGCCAGCAGCGATGAGAATAACTATGGCTACACCTTC. Its translation: CASSDENNYGYTF.

The V gene is TRBV19, the J gene TRBJ1-2; D is possibly TRBD1 (6 bases). CDR1 and CDR2 (germline): LNHDA, SQIVND (reference sequence). The CDR3 runs 14 residues. V lost 4 bases to trimming and J lost 5 bases, with 14 bases between them. CDR3 bases: TGTGCCAGTAGTACCGGACAGCCCTTTTATGGCTACACCTTC. It encodes CASSTGQPFYGYTF.

The count of this clone is one. CDR3 loop: CAWKVYRGGYTF. For the CDR3, the DNA is TGTGCCTGGAAAGTTTACAGGGGTGGCTACACCTTC. This chain joins TRBV30 and TRBJ1-2; 7 bases fit TRBD1. Germline assignment: CDR1 GTSNPN and CDR2 SVGIG (reference sequence). CDR3 length: 12 residues. Unmatched junction bases numbered 6, after V lost 4 bases and J lost 7 bases.

This clone was counted a single time. This sequence joins TRBV6-6 and TRBJ2-1, with TRBD2 identical over 11 bases. Germline trimming cut 4 bases from V and 9 bases from J; bases unmatched to any gene: 8. The germline V gene has CDR1 MNHNY and CDR2 SVGAGI (reference sequence). CDR3 length: 15 residues. The CDR3 loop reads CASSSRTSGSAEQFF. CDR3 sequence (DNA): TGTGCCAGCAGTTCCCGGACTAGCGGGTCGGCTGAGCAGTTCTTC.

The chain couples TRBV18 to TRBJ2-2; a weak D match, TRBD1 (6 bases). V was cut by 3 bases and J by 5 bases, with 13 bases left in between. Germline CDR1 is KGHSH and CDR2 is LQKENI. The CDR3 covers 15 residues. The CDR3 nucleotides are TGTGCCAGCTCACCCCGGGACACCTCGACCGGGGAGCTGTTTTTT. It yields the protein CASSPRDTSTGELFF.

This clone was counted a single time. The chain recombines TRBV28 with TRBJ2-7, with 7 bases fitting TRBD2. Trimming at V came to 5 bases and at J to 0 bases, leaving 10 bases not matched to a gene. Per germline, CDR1 MDHEN and CDR2 SYDVKM. CDR3 length equals 16 residues. For the CDR3, the DNA is TGTGCCAGCAGTCCGTCGCCTAGCGGAAGCTCCTACGAGCAGTACTTC. Its protein product is CASSPSPSGSSYEQYF.

This clone was observed once. The J gene is TRBJ2-6, the V gene TRBV10-2, with D unresolved. Germline V gene data show CDR1 as WSHSY and CDR2 as SAAADI. The germline V and J ends were trimmed by 4 bases and 2 bases, with 12 bases remaining between them. The CDR3 is 16 amino acids. The CDR3 here is CASSGATAPGANVLTF. DNA for the CDR3: TGCGCCAGCAGTGGAGCTACAGCTCCTGGGGCCAACGTCCTGACTTTC.

V and J are TRBV6-1 and TRBJ2-3; D might be TRBD2 (5 bases). The ends were cut back, 3 bases at V and 2 bases at J, with 15 bases in the middle. Germline V CDR1 and CDR2: MNHNS, SASEGT. The CDR3 totals 16 residues. The CDR3 loop is CASSDPGRGFTDTQYF. DNA for the CDR3: TGTGCCAGCAGTGACCCCGGCCGGGGTTTCACAGATACGCAGTATTTT.

V and J are TRBV12-5 and TRBJ1-4; TRBD1 aligns across 9 bases. V dropped 8 bases and J dropped 9; count of bases not matched to a gene: 10. CDR3 size: 14 residues. CDR1 and CDR2 from the germline V gene are LGHNT and FRNRAP. CDR3 sequence: CASSSGTGKKKLFF. As DNA, the CDR3 is TGTGCTAGTAGCTCCGGGACAGGGAAAAAAAAACTGTTTTTT.

The V call is TRBV27, the J call TRBJ2-7; 8 bases line up with TRBD1. V gave up 2 bases and J gave up 2 bases; unmatched junction bases: 5. Germline CDR1 and CDR2: MNHEY and SMNVEV (reference sequence). The CDR3 is 15 residues long. The CDR3 DNA sequence: TGTGCCAGCAGTTTAGGTGCGACAGGGGCCTACGAGCAGTACTTC. Amino acids: CASSLGATGAYEQYF.

Only one count was recorded for this clone. The chain combines TRBV6-2 or TRBV6-3 with TRBJ2-5, with 14 bases matching TRBD2. Losses at the gene ends were 5 bases for V and 2 bases for J; bases not matched to a gene: 1. The CDR3 extends over 15 amino acids. CDR1 and CDR2 from the germline V gene are MNHEY and SVGEGT. The CDR3 bases are TGTGCCAGCAGTAGACTAGCGGGGGGGCAAGAGACCCAGTACTTC. Translated: CASSRLAGGQETQYF.

The chain is built from TRBV7-2 and TRBJ1-5; a weak D match, TRBD1 (5 bases). The germline V and J ends were trimmed by 3 bases and 5 bases, with 8 bases remaining between them. Germline CDR1 and CDR2: SGHTA and FQGNSA. The CDR3 extends over 13 amino acids. CDR3 sequence reads: CASSLARDQPQHF. The DNA for the CDR3 is TGTGCCAGCAGCTTGGCCAGGGATCAGCCCCAGCATTTT.

The chain carries TRBV4-3 and TRBJ1-5; D is possibly TRBD1 (6 bases). V was pared by 0 bases and J by 4 bases, with 16 bases between. The CDR3 totals 17 residues. Per germline, CDR1 LGHNA and CDR2 YSLEER. The CDR3 bases are TGCGCCAGCAGCCAAGAATTTGACAGGCTTCTAAATCAGCCCCAGCATTTT. Residues: CASSQEFDRLLNQPQHF.

The rearrangement joins TRBV27 to TRBJ2-7; 13 nucleotides match TRBD2. This CDR3 spans 14 amino acids. V dropped 5 bases and J dropped 6; count of bases not matched to a gene: 4. CDR1 MNHEY and CDR2 SMNVEV come from the germline V gene (reference sequence). The CDR3 loop reads CASSPGLAGTEQYF. CDR3 nucleotides: TGTGCCAGCAGTCCGGGACTAGCGGGAACCGAGCAGTACTTC.

This chain connects TRBV7-2 to TRBJ1-2; 11 bases agree with TRBD1. Germline loops: CDR1 SGHTA, CDR2 FQGNSA. CDR3 length: 17 amino acids. Trimming cost V 5 bases and J 4 bases; bases outside gene matches: 12. The CDR3 sequence: CASSRGGKDRGRYGYTF. In DNA form, the CDR3 reads TGTGCCAGCAGCCGGGGTGGTAAGGACAGGGGGCGCTATGGCTACACCTTC.

This sequence joins TRBV10-1 and TRBJ2-7; the match to TRBD2 covers 8 bases. The CDR3 extends over 12 amino acids. The germline V gene has CDR1 WNHNN and CDR2 SYGVQD (reference sequence). J lost 3 bases, V lost 5 bases, and 0 bases had no gene match. CDR3 nucleotide sequence: TGCGCCAGCAGTAGCGGGGGCTACGAGCAGTACTTC. Translating gives CASSSGGYEQYF.

The J gene is TRBJ1-3, the V gene TRBV7-6; the D gene is possibly TRBD1 (5 bases). CDR1 and CDR2 (germline): SGHVS, FNYEAQ. Trimming removed 0 bases at V and 7 bases at J, with 16 bases between. The CDR3 contains 16 residues. The chain's CDR3 is CASSLAYQGVGNTIYF. Here the CDR3 DNA reads TGTGCCAGCAGCTTAGCATATCAAGGGGTTGGGAACACCATATATTTT.

The V call is TRBV28, the J call TRBJ2-7; D not certain. Trimming took off 6 bases at V and 3 bases at J, with 9 bases between the two ends. Germline V gives CDR1 MDHEN, CDR2 SYDVKM. The length of the CDR3 is 12 residues. This CDR3 is CASRSGDYEQYF. The CDR3, as DNA: TGTGCCAGCAGGTCCGGAGACTACGAGCAGTACTTC.

The chain employs TRBV18 and TRBJ2-2; D unresolved. The V gene's germline CDR1 is KGHSH and CDR2 LQKENI. V dropped 3 bases and J dropped 4 bases, with 9 bases sitting between them. The CDR3 spans 14 residues. The CDR3 protein is CASSPEVATGELFF. Here the CDR3 DNA reads TGTGCCAGCTCACCTGAGGTAGCCACCGGGGAGCTGTTTTTT.

This chain joins TRBV27 and TRBJ1-1, with a weak D call TRBD1 (6 bases). CDR1 is MNHEY, CDR2 SMNVEV, per germline (reference sequence). V dropped 0 bases and J dropped 4 bases, with 9 bases sitting between them. The CDR3 is 14 residues long. As DNA, the CDR3 is TGTGCCAGCAGTTTATCGCGAGGGGGCACTGAAGCTTTCTTT. Amino acid sequence: CASSLSRGGTEAFF.

The gene calls are TRBV9 and TRBJ1-3; perhaps TRBD1 as D (6 bases). Deletions cut 3 bases from V and 2 bases from J, with 12 bases between. Germline V gene data show CDR1 as SGDLS and CDR2 as YYNGEE. The CDR3 has 15 amino acids. In nucleotides, the CDR3 is TGTGCCAGCAGCGGGACAGTGGCTGCTGGAAACACCATATATTTT. It yields the protein CASSGTVAAGNTIYF.